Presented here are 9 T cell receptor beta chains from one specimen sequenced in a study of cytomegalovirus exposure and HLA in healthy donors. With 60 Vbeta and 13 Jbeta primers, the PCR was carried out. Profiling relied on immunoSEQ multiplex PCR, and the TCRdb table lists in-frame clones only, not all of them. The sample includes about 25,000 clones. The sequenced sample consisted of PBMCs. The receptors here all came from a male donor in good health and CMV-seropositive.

In DNA, the CDR3 is TGTGCCAGCAGCCAAGATCTCGCGGGGGCAGATACGCAGTATTTT. It translates to CASSQDLAGADTQYF. This chain links TRBV4-2 with TRBJ2-3; 7 positions agree with TRBD2. The V gene end was trimmed by 0 bases and the J gene end by 4 bases; junction bases not matched to a gene: 4. Germline V gene lookup returns CDR1 LGHNA and CDR2 YNFKEQ. The CDR3 spans 15 residues.

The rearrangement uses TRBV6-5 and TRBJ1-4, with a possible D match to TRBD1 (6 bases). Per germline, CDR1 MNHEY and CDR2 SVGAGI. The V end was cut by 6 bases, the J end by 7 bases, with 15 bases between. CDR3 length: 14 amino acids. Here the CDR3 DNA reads TGTGCCAGCAGCCTCGGGACAAAAAGTGAAAAACTGTTTTTT. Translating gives CASSLGTKSEKLFF.

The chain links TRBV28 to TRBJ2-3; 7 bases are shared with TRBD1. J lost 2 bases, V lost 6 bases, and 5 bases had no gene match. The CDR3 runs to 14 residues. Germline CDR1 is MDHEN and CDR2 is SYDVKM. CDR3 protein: CASRKTGFTDTQYF. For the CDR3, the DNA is TGTGCCAGCAGAAAGACAGGGTTCACAGATACGCAGTATTTT. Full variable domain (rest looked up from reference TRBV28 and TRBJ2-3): DVKVTQSSRYLVKRTGEKVFLECVQDMDHENMFWYRQDPGLGLRLIYFSYDVKMKEKGDIPEGYSVSREKKERFSLILESASTNQTSMYLCASRKTGFTDTQYFGPGTRLTVL.

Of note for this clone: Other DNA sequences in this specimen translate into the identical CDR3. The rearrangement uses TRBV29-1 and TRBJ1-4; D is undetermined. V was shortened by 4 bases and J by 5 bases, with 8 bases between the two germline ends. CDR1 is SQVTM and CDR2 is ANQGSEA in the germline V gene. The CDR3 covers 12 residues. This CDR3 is CSVGAGNEKLFF. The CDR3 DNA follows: TGCAGCGTTGGGGCTGGGAATGAAAAACTGTTTTTT.

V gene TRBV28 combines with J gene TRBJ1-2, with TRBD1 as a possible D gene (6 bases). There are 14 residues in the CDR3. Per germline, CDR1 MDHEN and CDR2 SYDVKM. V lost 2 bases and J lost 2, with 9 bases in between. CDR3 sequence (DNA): TGTGCCAGCAGTTTAGGCACAGGGAACTATGGCTACACCTTC. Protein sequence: CASSLGTGNYGYTF.

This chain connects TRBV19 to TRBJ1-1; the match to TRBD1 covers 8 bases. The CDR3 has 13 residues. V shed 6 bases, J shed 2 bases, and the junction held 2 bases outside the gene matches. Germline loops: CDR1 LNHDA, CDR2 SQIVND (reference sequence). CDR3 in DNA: TGTGCCAGTAGCGGACAGGGAAACACTGAAGCTTTCTTT. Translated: CASSGQGNTEAFF.

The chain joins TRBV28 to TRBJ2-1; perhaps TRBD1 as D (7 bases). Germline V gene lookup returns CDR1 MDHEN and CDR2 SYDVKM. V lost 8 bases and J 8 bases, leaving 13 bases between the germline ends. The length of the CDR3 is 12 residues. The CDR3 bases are TGTGCCAGCGGCAGGGGGGCGTATGAGCAGTTCTTC. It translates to CASGRGAYEQFF.

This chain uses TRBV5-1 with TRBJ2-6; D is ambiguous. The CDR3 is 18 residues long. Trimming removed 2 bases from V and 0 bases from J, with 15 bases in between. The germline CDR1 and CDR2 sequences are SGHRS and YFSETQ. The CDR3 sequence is CASSLIPQASSGANVLTF. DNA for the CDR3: TGCGCCAGCAGCTTAATACCGCAAGCTAGCTCTGGGGCCAACGTCCTGACTTTC.

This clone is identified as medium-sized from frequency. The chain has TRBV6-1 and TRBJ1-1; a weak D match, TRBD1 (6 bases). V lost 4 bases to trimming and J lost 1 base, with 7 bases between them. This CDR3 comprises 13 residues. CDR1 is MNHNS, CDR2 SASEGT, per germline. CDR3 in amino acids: CASSGTENTEAFF. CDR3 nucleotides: TGTGCCAGCAGTGGGACAGAGAACACTGAAGCTTTCTTT.